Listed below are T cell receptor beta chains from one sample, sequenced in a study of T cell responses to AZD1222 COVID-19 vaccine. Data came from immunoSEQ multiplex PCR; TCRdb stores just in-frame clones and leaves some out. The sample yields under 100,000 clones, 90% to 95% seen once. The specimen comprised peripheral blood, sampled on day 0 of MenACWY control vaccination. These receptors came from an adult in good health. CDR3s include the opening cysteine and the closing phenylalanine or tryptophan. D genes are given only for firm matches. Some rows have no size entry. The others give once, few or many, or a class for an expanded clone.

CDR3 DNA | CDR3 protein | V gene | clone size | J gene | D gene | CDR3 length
TGCGCCAGCAGGGTTCGGGGGTTAAATGAAAAACTGTTTTTT | CASRVRGLNEKLFF | TRBV5-1 | NA | TRBJ1-4 | NA | 14
TGTGCCAGCAGTCCTGGGGGGAACAATGAGCAGTTCTTC | CASSPGGNNEQFF | TRBV28 | NA | TRBJ2-1 | NA | 13
TGCGCCAGCAGTCCGGGGACTACGACCTACGAGCAGTACTTC | CASSPGTTTYEQYF | TRBV5-1 | NA | TRBJ2-7 | TRBD2 | 14
TGTGCCAGCAGTTTATTGGGCTACGAGCAGTACTTC | CASSLLGYEQYF | TRBV28 | NA | TRBJ2-7 | NA | 12
TGTGCCAGCAGTTTTTCGGACAGATACTACGAGCAGTACTTC | CASSFSDRYYEQYF | TRBV28 | NA | TRBJ2-7 | NA | 14
TGTGCCAGTAGTACCCCCCGGGGACAGAGCACAGATACGCAGTATTTT | CASSTPRGQSTDTQYF | TRBV19 | NA | TRBJ2-3 | TRBD1 | 16
TGCGCCAGCAGCCCGAAGGGGAACTCCGGGGAGCTGTTTTTT | CASSPKGNSGELFF | TRBV5-1 | NA | TRBJ2-2 | NA | 14
TGTGCCAGCAGCTCCGGACAGGGGTGGGATCAGCCCCAGCATTTT | CASSSGQGWDQPQHF | TRBV5-8 | NA | TRBJ1-5 | TRBD1 | 15
TGTGCCAGCAGCGTAGGGGATGAAAATTCACCCCTCCACTTT | CASSVGDENSPLHF | TRBV9 | NA | TRBJ1-6 | NA | 14
TGTGCCAGCAGCCCGCCCCCCGACAGGAACACTGAAGCTTTCTTT | CASSPPPDRNTEAFF | TRBV6-5 | NA | TRBJ1-1 | NA | 15
TGTGCCAGCAGTTCCTCCGGGACAGGTGGTGAAAAACTGTTTTTT | CASSSSGTGGEKLFF | TRBV28 | NA | TRBJ1-4 | TRBD1 | 15
TGTGCCAGCAGCACCTCGGGGAGGAGAACCCTTTCACCCCTCCACTTT | CASSTSGRRTLSPLHF | TRBV11-2 | NA | TRBJ1-6 | NA | 16
TGTGCCAGCGGGCAGCACTCTGGAAACACCATATATTTT | CASGQHSGNTIYF | TRBV12-3/TRBV12-4 | NA | TRBJ1-3 | NA | 13
TGTGCCAGCAGTCTTGCCCCCGACAGGGGCGAGCAGTACTTC | CASSLAPDRGEQYF | TRBV27 | NA | TRBJ2-7 | TRBD1 | 14
TGTGCCAGCAGCGACCGGGACAGGGGCAGCAATCAGCCCCAGCATTTT | CASSDRDRGSNQPQHF | TRBV5-5 | NA | TRBJ1-5 | TRBD1 | 16
TGTGCCAGCTCACCAGGCACACAGGGGGCCGGCTATGGCTACACCTTC | CASSPGTQGAGYGYTF | TRBV18 | NA | TRBJ1-2 | TRBD1 | 16
TGTGCCAGCCACAGACAGGGGGCGCAGCCCCAGCATTTT | CASHRQGAQPQHF | TRBV28 | NA | TRBJ1-5 | TRBD1 | 13
TGTGCCAGCACTAAGACCGGGGAGCTGTTTTTT | CASTKTGELFF | TRBV14 | once | TRBJ2-2 | NA | 11
TGTGCCAGCAGTTCCCAGGGAGGTCAGCCCCAGCATTTT | CASSSQGGQPQHF | TRBV28 | once | TRBJ1-5 | NA | 13
TGTGCCAGCAGTTCCCCCCCAGGGACCTACGAGCAGTACTTC | CASSSPPGTYEQYF | TRBV28 | NA | TRBJ2-7 | NA | 14
TGTGCCAGCACCAGGGGGGATCAGCCCCAGCATTTT | CASTRGDQPQHF | TRBV6-6 | NA | TRBJ1-5 | TRBD1 | 12
TGTGCCAGCAGTCCCGATGGGGGACAGGGGGCGTTTGAGCAGTACTTC | CASSPDGGQGAFEQYF | TRBV27 | NA | TRBJ2-7 | TRBD1 | 16
TGCAGCGTCCGGCAGGGGAATCAGCCCCAGCATTTT | CSVRQGNQPQHF | TRBV29-1 | NA | TRBJ1-5 | NA | 12
TGTGCCACCAGTGATTTTCGGAGGGCAGTCACCTACGAGCAGTACTTC | CATSDFRRAVTYEQYF | TRBV24-1 | few | TRBJ2-7 | NA | 16
TGTGCCAGCAGTTACACATATAGCAATCAGCCCCAGCATTTT | CASSYTYSNQPQHF | TRBV6-2/TRBV6-3 | NA | TRBJ1-5 | NA | 14
TGTGCCAGCAGGTTCGGACATCCAGGCTCCTACGAGCAGTACTTC | CASRFGHPGSYEQYF | TRBV2 | NA | TRBJ2-7 | NA | 15
TGCGCCAGCAGCTTGGAGCCAGGGCTCTCTCAAGAGACCCAGTACTTC | CASSLEPGLSQETQYF | TRBV5-1 | NA | TRBJ2-5 | NA | 16
TGCAGCGTTGGAGCGGGAGGTGGACAAGAGACCCAGTACTTC | CSVGAGGGQETQYF | TRBV29-1 | NA | TRBJ2-5 | TRBD2 | 14
TGTGCCAGCAGAGACGGGACCGGACGGGCTGAAGCTTTCTTT | CASRDGTGRAEAFF | TRBV2 | NA | TRBJ1-1 | NA | 14
TGTGCCAGCAGCCGGAGCAGGGACACCGGGGAGCTGTTTTTT | CASSRSRDTGELFF | TRBV11-3 | NA | TRBJ2-2 | NA | 14
TGTGCCAGTAGCAGCCGACAGGGGGCTAACGAGCAGTACTTC | CASSSRQGANEQYF | TRBV19 | NA | TRBJ2-7 | TRBD1 | 14
TGTGCCAGTAGTATGTCCAAAGCGGGGTCCTACGAGCAGTACTTC | CASSMSKAGSYEQYF | TRBV19 | NA | TRBJ2-7 | TRBD2 | 15
TGTGCCAGCAGCTCTGCACAGGGGGGCGGAAACACCATATATTTT | CASSSAQGGGNTIYF | TRBV5-6 | once | TRBJ1-3 | TRBD1 | 15
TGTGCCAGCAGCTTGGCCTTGATCCTTGGGGAGGGCAATCAGCCCCAGCATTTT | CASSLALILGEGNQPQHF | TRBV5-8 | NA | TRBJ1-5 | NA | 18
TGTGCCAGCAGTGCTGCGATGGGCCAACCCTACACCTTC | CASSAAMGQPYTF | TRBV25-1 | NA | TRBJ1-2 | NA | 13
TGTGCCACCAGTGATCAAGTAGGATGGAGTGAGACCCAGTACTTC | CATSDQVGWSETQYF | TRBV24-1 | NA | TRBJ2-5 | NA | 15
TGTGCCACCAGTGATACCTTTGAGGGCGGAATCGATCAGCCCCAGCATTTT | CATSDTFEGGIDQPQHF | TRBV24-1 | once | TRBJ1-5 | NA | 17
TGTGCCAGCAGCTTAGGGACAGGGGGCTTTACTGAAGCTTTCTTT | CASSLGTGGFTEAFF | TRBV7-8 | NA | TRBJ1-1 | TRBD1 | 15
TGTGCCAGCAGCCAAGTGAGAGGTACATGTCAGCCCCAGCATTTT | CASSQVRGTCQPQHF | TRBV14 | NA | TRBJ1-5 | NA | 15
TGTGCCAGCAGTGGGGATCCGAGGCAGCCCCAGCATTTT | CASSGDPRQPQHF | TRBV12-3/TRBV12-4 | NA | TRBJ1-5 | NA | 13
TGTGCCATCAGTCCAGCGGGGGGGTTTACCTACGAGCAGTACTTC | CAISPAGGFTYEQYF | TRBV10-3 | NA | TRBJ2-7 | TRBD2 | 15
TGTGCCAGCAGCTTACTAGCGGGAGGGATAGAGACCCAGTACTTC | CASSLLAGGIETQYF | TRBV7-2 | NA | TRBJ2-5 | TRBD2 | 15
TGTGCCAGCTCATATTCGACAGGGGAGCTGGTTGAAGCTTTCTTT | CASSYSTGELVEAFF | TRBV18 | NA | TRBJ1-1 | TRBD1 | 15
TGTGCCAGCGACGTGGGCGGGAGGGGCGAGCAGTACTTC | CASDVGGRGEQYF | TRBV3-1/TRBV3-2 | NA | TRBJ2-7 | TRBD2 | 13
TGTGCCAGCAGCCCTCACGGGGTAACCGGGGAGCTGTTTTTT | CASSPHGVTGELFF | TRBV3-1/TRBV3-2 | NA | TRBJ2-2 | NA | 14
TGCGCCAGCGCCCTCACTAGCGGGAGTCTGGAGACCCAGTACTTC | CASALTSGSLETQYF | TRBV5-1 | NA | TRBJ2-5 | TRBD2 | 15
TGTGCCAGCAGTTTCGGCGGAAGCTCCTACAATGAGCAGTTCTTC | CASSFGGSSYNEQFF | TRBV28 | NA | TRBJ2-1 | NA | 15
TGTGCCAGCGCTTCAGACAGGTTCGAGGCCTATGGCTACACCTTC | CASASDRFEAYGYTF | TRBV21-1 | NA | TRBJ1-2 | NA | 15
TGTGCCAGCGCATCTCAGGGGAGCTCCTATAATTCACCCCTCCACTTT | CASASQGSSYNSPLHF | TRBV28 | NA | TRBJ1-6 | NA | 16
TGCGCCAGCAGCTGGGGACAGGCGAAAGTTGAAGCTTTCTTT | CASSWGQAKVEAFF | TRBV5-1 | NA | TRBJ1-1 | TRBD1 | 14
TGCGCCAGCAGTTTGGGTAGAGGGTTTAATTCACCCCTCCACTTT | CASSLGRGFNSPLHF | TRBV4-3 | once | TRBJ1-6 | NA | 15
TGCGCCAGCAGCCTGTCCGCGGGGGCCGGTTATGAAAAACTGTTTTTT | CASSLSAGAGYEKLFF | TRBV5-1 | once | TRBJ1-4 | NA | 16
TGTGCCAGCAGCCAAGTTTCGTCCGGAGGAGGCTACACCTTC | CASSQVSSGGGYTF | TRBV14 | NA | TRBJ1-2 | NA | 14